This TCR beta chain was documented in a study of OX40 agonist ivuxolimab in advanced cancers. Whole-study context: Three patients responded partially, comprising one with hepatocellular carcinoma and two with cutaneous melanoma.

This clone was counted once. Sequenced by immunoSEQ multiplex PCR; TCRdb stores in-frame clones only, minus some. The sample carries 70,000 to 85,000 clones, about nine tenths recorded once. The length of the CDR3 is 15 residues. The germline V gene has CDR1 LGHNA and CDR2 YNFKEQ. Trimming left V 4 bases short and J 0 bases short, with 11 bases between. The sequence was obtained from an adult with an advanced solid tumor such as melanoma, head and neck, liver or kidney cancer. The rearrangement joins TRBV4-2 to TRBJ2-3; D possibly corresponds to TRBD1 (7 bases). Sequencing used CD4+ or CD8+ T cells sorted from blood, obtained in a trial of the OX40 agonist ivuxolimab. The CDR3 bases are TGTGCCAGCAGCCGAGGAGGGGGCAGCACAGATACGCAGTATTTT. Residues: CASSRGGGSTDTQYF.